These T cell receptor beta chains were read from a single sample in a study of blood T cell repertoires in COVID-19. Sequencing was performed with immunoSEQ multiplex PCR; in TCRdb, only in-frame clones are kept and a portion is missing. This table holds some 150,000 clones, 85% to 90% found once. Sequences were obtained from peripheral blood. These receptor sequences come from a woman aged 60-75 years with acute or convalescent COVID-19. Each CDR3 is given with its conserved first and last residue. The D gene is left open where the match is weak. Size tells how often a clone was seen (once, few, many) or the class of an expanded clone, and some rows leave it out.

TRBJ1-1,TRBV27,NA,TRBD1,CASSLGQGEGITEAFF,TGTGCCAGCAGTTTAGGACAGGGCGAAGGTATCACTGAAGCTTTCTTT
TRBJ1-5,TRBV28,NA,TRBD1,CASTHSLGQGGNQPQHF,TGTGCCAGCACCCACAGTCTCGGACAGGGCGGCAATCAGCCCCAGCATTTT
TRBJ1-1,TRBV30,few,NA,CAWSAKGRNTEAFF,TGTGCCTGGAGTGCAAAAGGGAGGAACACTGAAGCTTTCTTT
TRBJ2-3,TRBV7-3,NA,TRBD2,CASSPLGTSGADTQYF,TGTGCCAGCAGCCCACTGGGGACTAGCGGCGCAGATACGCAGTATTTT
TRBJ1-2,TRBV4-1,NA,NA,CASSSEQGVYGYTF,TGCGCCAGCAGCTCCGAACAGGGAGTCTATGGCTACACCTTC
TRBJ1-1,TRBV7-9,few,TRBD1,CASSWTGTTEAFF,TGTGCCAGCAGCTGGACAGGGACCACTGAAGCTTTCTTT
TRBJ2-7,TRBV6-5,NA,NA,CASSYNRDHEQYF,TGTGCCAGCAGTTACAACAGGGACCACGAGCAGTACTTC
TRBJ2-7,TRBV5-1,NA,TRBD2,CASSLAPAGGQPYEQYF,TGCGCCAGCAGCTTGGCCCCAGCGGGGGGGCAGCCCTACGAGCAGTACTTC
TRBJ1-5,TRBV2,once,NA,CASSELGRDQPQHF,TGTGCCAGCAGTGAGTTGGGGAGGGATCAGCCCCAGCATTTT
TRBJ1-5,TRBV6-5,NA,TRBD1,CASRGQGPNQPQHF,TGTGCCAGCAGAGGACAGGGCCCCAATCAGCCCCAGCATTTT
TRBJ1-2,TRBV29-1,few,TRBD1,CSVEDRGRGSVYGYTF,TGCAGCGTTGAGGACAGGGGGCGCGGGTCAGTTTATGGCTACACCTTC
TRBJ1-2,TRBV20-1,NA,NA,CSAKGGHGYTF,TGCAGTGCTAAAGGTGGGCATGGCTACACCTTC
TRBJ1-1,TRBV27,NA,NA,CASSLSLNTEAFF,TGTGCCAGCAGCCTCTCTTTGAACACTGAAGCTTTCTTT
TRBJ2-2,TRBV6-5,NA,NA,CASRSRDGLFF,TGTGCCAGCAGATCGCGGGACGGACTGTTTTTT
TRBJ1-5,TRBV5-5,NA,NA,CASSLSGQGSAQHF,TGTGCCAGCAGCTTGAGCGGGCAGGGATCAGCCCAGCATTTT
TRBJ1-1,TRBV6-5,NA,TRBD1,CASKDRDDTEAFF,TGTGCCAGCAAGGACAGGGATGACACTGAAGCTTTCTTT
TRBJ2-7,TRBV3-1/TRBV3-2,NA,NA,CASSQEGTYEQYF,TGTGCCAGCAGCCAGGAGGGAACCTACGAGCAGTACTTC
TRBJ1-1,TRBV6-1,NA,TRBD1,CASSSPGQGFLEAFF,TGTGCCAGCAGTAGTCCGGGACAGGGTTTTCTTGAAGCTTTCTTT
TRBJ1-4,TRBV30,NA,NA,CAWSIREKLFF,TGTGCCTGGAGTATTCGTGAAAAACTGTTTTTT
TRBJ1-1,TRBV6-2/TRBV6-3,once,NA,CASSQGRTEAFF,TGTGCCAGCAGTCAAGGGAGGACTGAAGCTTTCTTT
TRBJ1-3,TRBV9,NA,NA,CASSALQGSTGNTIYF,TGTGCCAGCAGCGCCCTACAGGGTAGTACCGGAAACACCATATATTTT
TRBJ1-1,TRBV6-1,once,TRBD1,CASSEYRGLNTEAFF,TGTGCCAGCAGTGAATACAGGGGGCTGAACACTGAAGCTTTCTTT
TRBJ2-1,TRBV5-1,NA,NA,CASSSARGGHNEQFF,TGCGCCAGCAGCTCGGCCCGGGGAGGACACAATGAGCAGTTCTTC
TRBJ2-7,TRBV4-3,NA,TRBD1,CASSRGQGGTYEQYF,TGCGCCAGCAGCCGGGGACAGGGAGGAACCTACGAGCAGTACTTC
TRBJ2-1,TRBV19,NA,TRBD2,CASSIPTSGDNEQFF,TGTGCCAGTAGTATCCCGACTAGCGGGGACAATGAGCAGTTCTTC
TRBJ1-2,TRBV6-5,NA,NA,CASKDSLANYGYTF,TGTGCCAGCAAGGACAGCTTAGCTAACTATGGCTACACCTTC
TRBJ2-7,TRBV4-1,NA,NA,CASSQEGQIYEQYF,TGCGCCAGCAGCCAAGAGGGACAAATTTACGAGCAGTACTTC
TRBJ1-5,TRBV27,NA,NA,CASSLFGGAYSNQPQHF,TGTGCCAGCAGTTTATTTGGGGGCGCCTATAGCAATCAGCCCCAGCATTTT